These 29 T cell receptor beta chains were sequenced from one sample in a study of T cells of healthy individuals. Using its own MiXCR run on the 5' RACE reads, TCRdb lists one record per CDR3 protein. The sample includes about 100,000 distinct CDR3 sequences, under 20% of them seen just once. Receptors were obtained from a human donor in good health.

V is TRBV5-6 and J is TRBJ2-1; D gene uncertain. From germline, CDR1 is SGHDT and CDR2 YYEEEE. The V end was cut by 0 bases, the J end by 6 bases, with 13 bases between. The CDR3 is 15 amino acids. CDR3 sequence reads: CASSLDPQTLNEQFF. CDR3 nucleotide sequence: TGTGCCAGCAGCTTGGATCCACAGACCCTCAATGAGCAGTTCTTC.

This chain uses TRBV7-2 with TRBJ2-7; D call uncertain. The CDR3 spans 14 residues. The germline CDR1 and CDR2 sequences are SGHTA and FQGNSA. Trimming pared 5 bases from V and 3 bases from J, leaving 14 bases between. CDR3 loop: CASSQYSAGYEQYF. CDR3 coding DNA: TGTGCCAGCAGCCAATATAGTGCTGGCTACGAGCAGTACTTC.

This clonotype was seen a handful of times. CDR3 coding DNA: TGCAGTGCTAGAGAGGGGGGACAGTTGAACACTGAAGCTTTCTTT. It specifies CSAREGGQLNTEAFF. This rearrangement joins TRBV20-1 to TRBJ1-1; TRBD1 matches 7 bases. With 0 bases clipped from V and 0 bases from J, the junction kept 4 bases outside the gene matches. Germline lookup yields CDR1 DFQATT and CDR2 SNEGSKA (reference sequence). The length of the CDR3 is 15 residues.

The V and J genes are TRBV2 and TRBJ2-1; the D gene is possibly TRBD1 (6 bases). Trimming left V 5 bases short and J 8 bases short, with 13 bases between. The CDR3 extends over 13 amino acids. Germline V lookup: CDR1 SNHLY, CDR2 FYNNEI. CDR3 DNA: TGTGCCAGCAGTTGGGGGCTCAGGGATGAGCAGTTCTTC. Its translation: CASSWGLRDEQFF.

This clonotype was recorded at least ten times. The chain employs TRBV6-1 and TRBJ1-5; D uncertain. Germline CDR1 is MNHNS and CDR2 is SASEGT. V shed 0 bases and J shed 8 bases, with 11 bases lying between them. The CDR3 runs to 14 residues. This CDR3 reads CASSEAEGPEPQHF. For the CDR3, the DNA is TGTGCCAGCAGTGAAGCGGAAGGTCCTGAGCCCCAGCATTTT.

J is TRBJ2-7 and V is TRBV11-2; D remains unclear. The CDR3 length is 14 residues. Germline lookup yields CDR1 SGHAT and CDR2 FQNNGV. V lost 0 bases and J lost 5, with 11 bases in between. The DNA of the CDR3 is TGTGCCAGCAGCTTAGAGGGAAGGTTCGACGAGCAGTACTTC. Its protein product is CASSLEGRFDEQYF.

This clonotype came up many times. The J gene is TRBJ1-3, the V gene TRBV10-3; D is unresolved. This CDR3 is built from 15 residues. V shed 2 bases and J shed 0 bases, with 8 bases lying between them. Germline V gives CDR1 ENHRY, CDR2 SYGVKD. The CDR3 nucleotides read TGTGCCATCAGTGAGCAGGCCGTCTCTGGAAACACCATATATTTT. Translated, it gives CAISEQAVSGNTIYF.

The chain links TRBV20-1 to TRBJ1-4; 7 bases match TRBD1. CDR3 length equals 14 residues. Per the germline V gene, CDR1 is DFQATT and CDR2 is SNEGSKA (reference sequence). The trim removed 2 bases at V and 5 bases at J, leaving 5 bases unmatched. The CDR3 region is CSARIQGGNEKLFF. The CDR3, as DNA: TGCAGTGCTAGAATTCAGGGGGGGAATGAAAAACTGTTTTTT.

The genes are TRBV11-2 and TRBJ2-1; the D gene is possibly TRBD2 (6 bases). The germline V gene encodes CDR1 SGHAT and CDR2 FQNNGV. Trimming took 5 bases from V and 6 from J, leaving 14 bases between them. The CDR3 runs to 14 residues. This CDR3 reads CASSPNRRGNEQFF. The CDR3 DNA is TGTGCCAGCAGCCCAAACAGGAGGGGCAATGAGCAGTTCTTC.

There are a few counts of this clonotype. CDR3: CASSGPWTSGKGTDTQYF. As DNA, the CDR3 is TGTGCCAGCAGTGGTCCGTGGACTAGCGGGAAGGGTACAGATACGCAGTATTTT. The chain has TRBV2 and TRBJ2-3; 12 bases line up with TRBD2. The germline gives CDR1 SNHLY, CDR2 FYNNEI. The CDR3 sequence is 18 residues long. The V and J ends lost 4 bases and 3 bases, in that order; junction bases with no gene match: 11.

This clonotype was recorded at least ten times. The J gene is TRBJ2-1, the V gene TRBV10-3; tentatively, D is TRBD1 (6 bases). V lost 4 bases to trimming and J lost 15 bases, with 13 bases between them. Per the germline V gene, CDR1 is ENHRY and CDR2 is SYGVKD. This CDR3 contains 11 residues. CDR3 DNA: TGTGCCATCAGTGCAGGGGATGGGCTGTTCTTC. Translation: CAISAGDGLFF.

The CDR3 protein is CASSRGHEQYF. The DNA of the CDR3 is TGTGCCAGCAGCCGGGGGCACGAGCAGTACTTC. J is TRBJ2-7 and V is TRBV3-1, with TRBD1 as a possible D gene (6 bases). Germline CDR1 and CDR2: LGHDT and YNNKEL (reference sequence). Trimming shortened V by 4 bases and J by 5 bases, and 6 bases separated the two germline ends. The CDR3 has 11 amino acids.

V gene TRBV9 combines with J gene TRBJ1-2; D gene ambiguous. This CDR3 has 14 residues. Germline lookup yields CDR1 SGDLS and CDR2 YYNGEE. V gave up 1 base and J gave up 0 bases, with 7 bases separating them. The CDR3 DNA is TGTGCCAGCAGCGTATCAGAAACTAACTATGGCTACACCTTC. Its translation: CASSVSETNYGYTF.

A few counts support this clonotype. The chain has TRBV7-2 and TRBJ2-3; D is unresolved. V was shortened by 5 bases and J by 6 bases, with 9 bases between the two germline ends. The germline V gene encodes CDR1 SGHTA and CDR2 FQGNSA. There are 12 residues in the CDR3. CDR3 amino acids: CASSALPDTQYF. CDR3 nucleotides: TGTGCCAGCAGCGCTCTCCCCGATACGCAGTATTTT.

The rearrangement uses TRBV3-1 and TRBJ1-6; no firm D call. The V and J ends lost 0 bases and 9 bases respectively, with 15 bases between them. The CDR3 sequence is 16 residues long. CDR1 is LGHDT, CDR2 YNNKEL, per germline (reference sequence). This CDR3 is CASSQDLPGGGSPLHF. The CDR3 nucleotides read TGTGCCAGCAGCCAAGATCTCCCCGGCGGCGGTTCACCCCTCCACTTT.

A few counts support this clonotype. The V and J genes are TRBV25-1 and TRBJ1-2; D unresolved. CDR3 length: 14 residues. V was trimmed by 2 bases and J by 5 bases, leaving 12 bases between them. Germline V gives CDR1 MGHDK, CDR2 SYGVNS. DNA of the CDR3: TGTGCCAGCAGTGAAGCCCCAGGTATATATGGCTACACCTTC. It encodes CASSEAPGIYGYTF.

The chain carries TRBV20-1 and TRBJ2-7; possible D gene TRBD2, 5 bases. The germline V and J ends were trimmed by 1 base and 3 bases, with 16 bases remaining between them. Germline lookup yields CDR1 DFQATT and CDR2 SNEGSKA (reference sequence). The CDR3 is made up of 15 amino acids. For the CDR3, the DNA is TGCAGTGCTAGAGGGGGAGCTCGGACCCACTACGAGCAGTACTTC. Its protein product is CSARGGARTHYEQYF.

The CDR3 DNA is TGTGCCAGCAGTTTTCTTGGTCTAGCGGGGGGGATAACCTACAATGAGCAGTTCTTC. It encodes CASSFLGLAGGITYNEQFF. The J gene is TRBJ2-1, the V gene TRBV28; 12 bases line up with TRBD2. V gave up 3 bases and J gave up 2 bases; unmatched junction bases: 11. This CDR3 comprises 19 residues. The germline CDR1 and CDR2 sequences are MDHEN and SYDVKM.

This clonotype was recorded many times. Mismatch with germline at one junction end may stem from a read error. The rearrangement links TRBV7-2 to TRBJ2-7; D is possibly TRBD2 (5 bases). This CDR3 spans 13 amino acids. CDR1 and CDR2 from the germline V gene are SGHTA and FQGNSA. The DNA of the CDR3 is TGTGCCAGCAGCCTAGCCCTCAACTACGAGCAGTACTTC. It yields the protein CASSLALNYEQYF.

This clonotype was observed many times. The V and J genes are TRBV5-4 and TRBJ2-3; D is uncertain. Germline assignment: CDR1 SGHNT and CDR2 YYREEE (reference sequence). Trimming removed 1 base from V and 0 bases from J, with 6 bases in between. The CDR3 is 14 amino acids. This CDR3 reads CASSLTGSTDTQYF. CDR3 nucleotides: TGTGCCAGCAGCTTGACTGGGAGCACAGATACGCAGTATTTT.

CDR3 loop: CAISVLAGDDEQFF. DNA of the CDR3: TGTGCCATCAGTGTCCTAGCGGGGGACGATGAGCAGTTCTTC. The chain is built from TRBV10-3 and TRBJ2-1; 10 nucleotides align to TRBD2. The CDR3 loop spans 14 amino acids. V shed 4 bases, J shed 8 bases, and the junction held 5 bases outside the gene matches. Germline V gives CDR1 ENHRY, CDR2 SYGVKD.

In its sample, this clonotype was seen many times. V and J are TRBV6-2 or TRBV6-3 and TRBJ1-1; no clear D. Trimming removed 0 bases from V and 6 bases from J, with 11 bases in between. Germline assignment: CDR1 MNHEY and CDR2 SVGEGT. The CDR3 runs 14 residues. The CDR3 DNA reads as TGTGCCAGCAGTTACTCGTCATCAGCGGCTGAAGCTTTCTTT. The encoded protein is CASSYSSSAAEAFF.

This clonotype was seen ten or more times. This rearrangement joins TRBV4-1 to TRBJ2-5; D might be TRBD1 or TRBD2, each matching 5 bases. Germline lookup yields CDR1 MGHRA and CDR2 YSYEKL. V was trimmed by 4 bases and J by 5 bases, leaving 20 bases between them. CDR3 length equals 16 residues. The CDR3 DNA follows: TGCGCCAGCAGCCTTACTTGGGCTTCGGGGCAGGAGACCCAGTACTTC. It is translated as CASSLTWASGQETQYF.

The table lists this clonotype with a few counts. This chain connects TRBV6-2 or TRBV6-3 to TRBJ2-1; 11 nucleotides agree with TRBD2. V was pared by 5 bases and J by 7 bases, with 7 bases of the junction left unmatched. In germline, CDR1 is MNHEY, CDR2 SVGEGT. The CDR3 runs 15 residues. The CDR3 spells CASSKTSGEGNEQFF. The DNA of the CDR3 is TGTGCCAGCAGTAAGACTAGCGGGGAAGGGAATGAGCAGTTCTTC.

This clonotype was detected a few times. The chain couples TRBV5-1 to TRBJ2-1; 8 bases match TRBD2. This CDR3 has 16 residues. Germline V gives CDR1 SGHRS, CDR2 YFSETQ. Trimming removed 5 bases from V and 7 bases from J; junction bases left unmatched: 14. The CDR3 DNA reads TGCGCCAGCAGTCGGGATCAGGGCGGGGGGATGAATGAGCAGTTCTTC. This codes for CASSRDQGGGMNEQFF.

Worth noting for this clonotype: A read error is possible here, since a much larger clone lies one base away. The chain couples TRBV23-1 to TRBJ1-5; D gene unclear. TRBV23-1 is sorted into the ORF group, with uncertain function. This CDR3 is 12 amino acids long. The ends were cut back, 4 bases at V and 11 bases at J, with 12 bases in the middle. CDR3 sequence (DNA): TGCGCCAGCAGTCTACCGCGATGGGCCCAGCATTTT. Protein sequence: CASSLPRWAQHF.

This chain links TRBV7-2 with TRBJ2-3; D ambiguous. The germline V gene encodes CDR1 SGHTA and CDR2 FQGNSA. Between the trimmed V and J ends, which lost 5 bases and 4 bases, there was a span of 10 bases. The CDR3 length is 13 residues. CDR3 in amino acids: CASSPRVADTQYF. As DNA, the CDR3 is TGTGCCAGCAGCCCTAGGGTTGCAGATACGCAGTATTTT. Based on the CDR3 plus reference TRBV7-2 and TRBJ2-3, the full variable domain is GAGVSQSPSNKVTEKGKDVELRCDPISGHTALYWYRQSLGQGLEFLIYFQGNSAPDKSGLPSDRFSAERTGGSVSTLTIQRTQQEDSAVYLCASSPRVADTQYFGPGTRLTVL.

The chain combines TRBV27 with TRBJ2-2; the match to TRBD1 covers 8 bases. The germline gives CDR1 MNHEY, CDR2 SMNVEV (reference sequence). J lost 2 bases, V lost 8 bases, and 7 bases had no gene match. The CDR3 consists of 15 residues. The CDR3 sequence is CASSQGASNTGELFF. In nucleotides, the CDR3 is TGTGCCAGCTCCCAGGGGGCAAGTAACACCGGGGAGCTGTTTTTT.

This chain connects TRBV28 to TRBJ1-2, with 7 bases aligning to TRBD1. This CDR3 comprises 14 residues. Losses at the gene ends were 7 bases for V and 2 bases for J; bases not matched to a gene: 7. CDR1 and CDR2 (germline): MDHEN, SYDVKM. The CDR3 region is CASKPTGSNYGYTF. CDR3 DNA sequence: TGTGCCAGCAAACCGACAGGGTCCAACTATGGCTACACCTTC.